This T cell receptor (beta chain) was recorded in a study of cytomegalovirus exposure and HLA in healthy donors. Background on the study: The study placed 80% to 90% of its approximately 380 genotyped donors in the Caucasian-associated ancestry cluster.

CDR3 length equals 15 residues. Germline values: CDR1 MDHEN, CDR2 SYDVKM. Primers included in the PCR were 60 Vbeta and 13 Jbeta primers. Only in-frame clones appear in the TCRdb table, and some are missing; sequencing was by immunoSEQ multiplex PCR. The data contain about 180,000 clones, 80% of them singletons. Sequenced input: PBMCs. The TCR comes from a man aged 25 to 40 in good health and CMV-seropositive. The chain couples TRBV28 to TRBJ2-5; D is perhaps TRBD1 (6 bases). The J call may be in error: the DNA end matches TRBJ2-7 better. For the CDR3, the DNA is TGTGCCAGCAGCTTAAGCGGACAGCTACTGTACGAGCAGTACTTC. This gives the protein CASSLSGQLLYEQYF.